The next 15 T cell receptor beta chains were all read from a single sample in a study of T cells in Graves' hyperthyroidism and ophthalmopathy (dated by TCRdb to between 2018 and 2021). The library came from multiplex PCR. Sequencing took place on an Illumina HiSeq 2000. Amplification of TCR beta CDR3 regions was carried out from RNA transcripts. The first round of RT-PCR for the TCR CDR3 was performed with the HTBI primer set and the Qiagen OneStep RT-PCR kit. TCRdb reworked the public reads: Q25 trimming with fastp, MiXCR clone assembly, productive beta chains retained. For every CDR3 protein sequence, its rows merge into one entry that carries the most common genes and DNA. In all, the sample holds 640,000 or so distinct CDR3 sequences, and around 14% of those were seen once. Together, the top ten hold 7% to 9% of the sample. The sample was blood. Every receptor here comes from a woman under 30 with Graves' ophthalmopathy.

This clonotype was counted many times. The V gene is TRBV2, the J gene TRBJ2-7; TRBD1 agrees at 10 bases. This CDR3 comprises 14 residues. V gave up 6 bases and J gave up 5 bases; unmatched junction bases: 7. Germline-derived CDR1 and CDR2 are SNHLY and FYNNEI. CDR3 protein: CASRGTGVVHEQYF. The CDR3 DNA sequence: TGTGCCAGCAGAGGGACAGGGGTGGTACACGAGCAGTACTTC.

This clonotype is a singleton in its sample. The CDR3 reads CASRNGQGTYEQYF. The DNA for the CDR3 is TGTGCCAGCAGAAACGGACAGGGGACGTACGAGCAGTACTTC. The chain recombines TRBV3-1 with TRBJ2-7, with 9 positions matching TRBD1. Germline V CDR1 and CDR2: LGHDT, YNNKEL (reference sequence). There are 14 residues in the CDR3. J gave up 4 bases and V 6 bases, and 7 bases lay outside the gene matches.

This clonotype was detected many times. This chain joins TRBV7-3 and TRBJ2-1; no clear D. The CDR3 is 15 amino acids. Deletions cut 5 bases from V and 3 bases from J, with 14 bases between. Germline assignment: CDR1 SGHTA and CDR2 FQGTGA. CDR3 sequence (DNA): TGTGCCAGCAGCCCCACTCCCAACCTCTACAATGAGCAGTTCTTC. Translated: CASSPTPNLYNEQFF.

This clonotype appeared many times. The chain has TRBV28 and TRBJ2-5; D may be TRBD1 or TRBD2 (5 bases each). The V gene lost 4 bases and the J gene lost 5 bases, with 8 bases spanning the gap. The CDR3 runs 12 residues. CDR1 and CDR2 (germline): MDHEN, SYDVKM. The CDR3, as DNA: TGTGCCAGCAGTTCGGGGCTTGAGACCCAGTACTTC. Translated, it gives CASSSGLETQYF.

This chain connects TRBV19 to TRBJ2-3, with 11 bases lining up with TRBD2. Germline V gene sequence: CDR1 LNHDA, CDR2 SQIVND (reference sequence). CDR3 size: 14 residues. As DNA, the CDR3 is TGTAGTGGACTAGCGGGCTATAGCACAGATACGCAGTATTTT. Encoded protein: CSGLAGYSTDTQYF. Full variable domain (missing parts from reference TRBV19 and TRBJ2-3): DGGITQSPKYLFRKEGQNVTLSCEQNLNHDAMYWYRQDPGQGLRLIYYSQIVNDFQKGDIAEGYSVSREKKESFPLTVTSAQKNPTAFYLCSGLAGYSTDTQYFGPGTRLTVL.

This clonotype was seen many times. V and J are TRBV27 and TRBJ2-1; TRBD1 matches 11 bases. Germline lookup yields CDR1 MNHEY and CDR2 SMNVEV (reference sequence). This CDR3 has 14 amino acids. The J segment lost 7 bases and the V segment lost 5 bases, leaving 4 bases of the junction unmatched. The CDR3 DNA sequence: TGTGCCAGCAGTCCGGACAGGGGGCGGAATGAGCAGTTCTTC. Its protein is CASSPDRGRNEQFF.

This clonotype has ten or more counts. The chain is built from TRBV7-9 and TRBJ2-3, with a tentative D call TRBD2 (6 bases). In germline, CDR1 is SEHNR, CDR2 FQNEAQ (reference sequence). The V gene lost 4 bases and the J gene lost 13 bases, with 24 bases spanning the gap. The CDR3 is made up of 15 amino acids. CDR3 DNA sequence: TGTGCCAGCAGCTCGACTTATCGGGAGACCCGAGATGAGTATTTT. Its translation is CASSSTYRETRDEYF.

There are a few counts of this clonotype. This sequence joins TRBV9 and TRBJ2-1, with a possible D match to TRBD1 (5 bases). Germline CDR1 SGDLS, CDR2 YYNGEE. With 0 bases removed from V and 3 bases from J, the gap between germline ends came to 13 bases. There are 16 residues in the CDR3. The CDR3 sequence: CASSVVGAVDYNEQFF. The CDR3 DNA reads TGTGCCAGCAGCGTAGTTGGGGCGGTGGACTACAATGAGCAGTTCTTC.

This clonotype has at least ten counts. V is TRBV29-1 and J is TRBJ2-7; D is uncertain. From germline, CDR1 is SQVTM and CDR2 ANQGSEA. V lost 4 bases to trimming and J lost 0 bases, with 10 bases between them. This CDR3 is 13 amino acids long. The CDR3 DNA is TGCAGCGTTGGAGAAAGGACCTCCTACGAGCAGTACTTC. Translation: CSVGERTSYEQYF.

Worth noting for this clonotype: Sequence at one end of the junction differs from germline and may be a read error. This chain uses TRBV2 with TRBJ2-7; possibly TRBD2 for D (7 bases). The CDR3 is 15 amino acids. Germline CDR1 is SNHLY and CDR2 is FYNNEI. The CDR3: CASSGGGVLSYGQYF. CDR3 bases: TGTGCCAGCAGCGGAGGGGGGGTCCTCTCCTACGGGCAGTACTTC.

This clonotype occurred many times. The gene calls are TRBV6-2 or TRBV6-3 and TRBJ2-3; 9 bases are a match to TRBD1. The V segment lost 2 bases and the J segment 2 bases; nucleotides outside the gene matches: 5. CDR3 length: 16 amino acids. Germline assignment: CDR1 MNHEY and CDR2 SVGEGT. CDR3 amino acids: CASSYDRDRVTDTQYF. Here the CDR3 DNA reads TGTGCCAGCAGTTACGACCGGGACAGGGTCACAGATACGCAGTATTTT.

This clonotype was observed a few times. The chain couples TRBV5-8 to TRBJ2-1; 10 positions match TRBD2. The CDR3 is 20 amino acids. After removal of 0 bases from V and 0 bases from J, the junction contained 12 bases not matched to a gene. Per the germline V gene, CDR1 is SGHTS and CDR2 is YDEGEE. The CDR3 sequence is CASSLVVGLAGEHSYNEQFF. CDR3 nucleotides: TGTGCCAGCAGCTTGGTAGTAGGTCTAGCGGGAGAGCACTCCTACAATGAGCAGTTCTTC.

This clonotype has ten or more counts. V is TRBV11-3 and J is TRBJ2-7; unclear D gene. CDR1 and CDR2 (germline): SGHNT, YENEEA. V lost 7 bases, J lost 0 bases, and 7 bases lay in between. The CDR3 is 12 residues long. CDR3 sequence: CASTDNSYEQYF. Here the CDR3 DNA reads TGTGCCAGCACCGATAACTCCTACGAGCAGTACTTC.

This clonotype was counted only a few times. CDR3 region: CASSIEDFGGQPQHF. The CDR3, as DNA: TGTGCCAGCAGTATCGAAGATTTTGGGGGTCAGCCCCAGCATTTT. The chain joins TRBV6-1 to TRBJ1-5; perhaps TRBD1 as D (5 bases). Germline V gene sequence: CDR1 MNHNS, CDR2 SASEGT. The CDR3 length is 15 residues. The V end was cut by 5 bases, the J end by 6 bases, with 17 bases between.

This clonotype has ten or more counts. The rearrangement joins TRBV27 to TRBJ2-1; 8 bases line up with TRBD1. This CDR3 comprises 16 residues. Losses at the gene ends were 2 bases for V and 7 bases for J; bases not matched to a gene: 10. Germline-derived CDR1 and CDR2 are MNHEY and SMNVEV (reference sequence). The CDR3 protein is CASSLLVAGGINEQFF. CDR3 nucleotides: TGTGCCAGCAGTTTACTGGTGGCAGGGGGCATAAATGAGCAGTTCTTC.